This T cell receptor beta chain derives from a study of T-cell reconstitution after alpha-beta-depleted transplantation in children. Study conclusions and caveats: It was newly produced T cells that mostly accounted for T-cell counts and diversity one year after transplant. Recipient T cells and thymic progenitors that survived gave rise to the high TCRbeta diversity observed at day 60 in some patients. Reportedly, alpha-beta T cells present about two months post-transplant originated from several hundred expanded clones of graft origin.

Unique molecular identifiers were incorporated into the prepared TCRbeta library. TCRdb redid the calling of the PCR reads with MiXCR, one entry per CDR3 protein. Among more than 85,000 distinct CDR3 sequences listed, over 6% were seen once. CDR3 length: 14 residues. The V gene's germline CDR1 is SGHRS and CDR2 YFSETQ. J gave up 4 bases and V 7 bases, and 5 bases lay outside the gene matches. This clonotype was found a few times. Its specificity is unknown. This receptor was taken from a boy between 2 and 10 years old with acute lymphoblastic leukemia, due to receive a stem cell transplant. The sequencing here drew on PBMCs, taken before TCRalphabeta/CD19-depleted stem cell transplant. The chain links TRBV5-1 to TRBJ2-2; TRBD1 agrees at 9 bases. The CDR3 region has the DNA TGCGCCAGCCAACAGGGGGCGCGCACCGGGGAGCTGTTTTTT. It is translated as CASQQGARTGELFF.